This TCR beta chain was found in a study of beta chain features in type 1 diabetes. Germline V gives CDR1 SGHDN, CDR2 FVKESK. CDR3 length equals 16 residues. Trimming shortened V by 0 bases and J by 2 bases, and 14 bases separated the two germline ends. The investigators reverse transcribed all of the isolated RNA, so they sequenced expressed TCRB transcripts. Profiling relied on immunoSEQ multiplex PCR, and the TCRdb table lists in-frame clones only, not all of them. The top ten hold 0.02% to 0.025% of the sample, which has some 900,000 clones, 15% to 20% seen once. The sample consisted of naive CD4+ T cells from blood. The TCR originated in a woman younger than 30 in good health. The chain employs TRBV14 and TRBJ2-7, with D perhaps being TRBD1 or TRBD2 (6 bases each). For the CDR3, the DNA is TGTGCCAGCAGCCAAGATCGGGGGCAGGCGGCCTACGAGCAGTACTTC. This codes for CASSQDRGQAAYEQYF. Using reference TRBV14 and TRBJ2-7 for the parts outside the CDR3, the full variable domain is EAGVTQFPSHSVIEKGQTVTLRCDPISGHDNLYWYRRVMGKEIKFLLHFVKESKQDESGMPNNRFLAERTGGTYSTLKVQPAELEDSGVYFCASSQDRGQAAYEQYFGPGTRLTVT.